These 20 T cell receptor beta chains were all obtained from the same sample, sequenced in a study of human T cells and chemical hapten exposure. TCRdb used MiXCR to reprocess the 5' RACE reads, holding one entry per CDR3 protein. Of about 140,000 distinct CDR3 sequences listed, roughly 4% are singletons. Total RNA was isolated from whole blood that had not been fractionated. The source of these receptors is a female donor in good health.

This clonotype came up many times. The chain links TRBV9 to TRBJ1-6; no clear D gene. CDR1 and CDR2 (germline): SGDLS, YYNGEE. The germline V and J ends were trimmed by 0 bases and 14 bases, with 15 bases remaining between them. CDR3 length: 14 residues. CDR3 sequence (DNA): TGTGCCAGCAGCGTAGCTAGTCAGGAGGCGGCCCTCCACTTT. It codes for CASSVASQEAALHF.

In this sample, this clonotype turned up a few times. The rearrangement uses TRBV6-6 and TRBJ2-7; 9 nucleotides align to TRBD1. The CDR3 length is 14 residues. V gave up 5 bases and J gave up 6 bases; unmatched junction bases: 8. Germline V gene lookup returns CDR1 MNHNY and CDR2 SVGAGI (reference sequence). DNA of the CDR3: TGTGCCAGCAGTCACCGGGACAGGGTTTCCGAGCAGTACTTC. Its protein product is CASSHRDRVSEQYF.

This clonotype was counted ten times or more. This chain joins TRBV7-8 and TRBJ2-6; either TRBD1 or TRBD2 may supply D (5 bases each). CDR3 size: 20 residues. Germline CDR1 SGHVS, CDR2 FQNEAQ. Trimming took off 5 bases at V and 4 bases at J, with 27 bases between the two ends. As DNA, the CDR3 is TGTGCCAGCAGCACCCGAGGGGCCGGGTTCGTCAGCTCGGGGGCCAACGTCCTGACTTTC. It encodes CASSTRGAGFVSSGANVLTF.

This clonotype was seen a handful of times. The V gene is TRBV5-5, the J gene TRBJ1-5; TRBD1 might be the D (6 bases). In germline, CDR1 is SGHKS, CDR2 YYEKEE (reference sequence). With 1 base removed from V and 5 bases from J, the gap between germline ends came to 13 bases. The CDR3 length is 15 residues. This chain's CDR3 is CASSLQGLVYQPQHF. DNA of the CDR3: TGTGCCAGCAGCTTGCAGGGGTTGGTTTATCAGCCCCAGCATTTT.

This clonotype has a count of ten or more. The V and J genes are TRBV20-1 and TRBJ2-2; D gene uncertain. CDR3 size: 14 residues. The germline V and J ends were trimmed by 6 bases and 4 bases, with 15 bases remaining between them. Germline V gene sequence: CDR1 DFQATT, CDR2 SNEGSKA (reference sequence). The CDR3: CSARPGRGTGELFF. The CDR3 region has the DNA TGCAGTGCCAGACCGGGTAGAGGCACCGGGGAGCTGTTTTTT.

With regard to this clonotype: It may be a read error: a sequence one base away is much more abundant. This chain uses TRBV12-3 or TRBV12-4 with TRBJ1-2, with D perhaps matching TRBD1 (5 bases). The CDR3 covers 13 residues. CDR3 sequence reads: CASSSRGGYGDTF. The CDR3 coding sequence is TGTGCCAGCAGTTCCCGGGGGGGGTATGGCGACACCTTC.

This clonotype has at least ten counts. This chain links TRBV20-1 with TRBJ1-4, with D tentatively TRBD1 (6 bases). There are 16 residues in the CDR3. Germline V gives CDR1 DFQATT, CDR2 SNEGSKA (reference sequence). The V and J ends lost 3 bases and 8 bases respectively, with 22 bases between them. The CDR3 protein is CSASQPGVRGGEKLFF. In DNA form, the CDR3 reads TGCAGTGCTAGCCAACCCGGGGTCAGGGGCGGAGAAAAACTGTTTTTT.

This clonotype was counted many times. The chain links TRBV29-1 to TRBJ1-2, with TRBD1 identical over 9 bases. CDR1 is SQVTM and CDR2 is ANQGSEA in the germline V gene. V dropped 4 bases and J dropped 6; count of bases not matched to a gene: 12. CDR3 length equals 15 residues. The CDR3: CSVGRIYRDRDGYTF. The CDR3 DNA follows: TGCAGCGTTGGGCGCATCTACCGGGACAGGGATGGCTACACCTTC.

This clonotype was recorded at least ten times. This sequence joins TRBV20-1 and TRBJ1-5; D is undetermined. The V gene's germline CDR1 is DFQATT and CDR2 SNEGSKA (reference sequence). The CDR3 extends over 15 amino acids. Trimming shortened V by 4 bases and J by 0 bases, and 13 bases separated the two germline ends. The CDR3 region is CSATNPENSNQPQHF. CDR3 coding DNA: TGCAGTGCTACGAATCCAGAGAATAGCAATCAGCCCCAGCATTTT.

This clonotype was picked up many times. The chain links TRBV3-1 to TRBJ1-5, with 7 bases fitting TRBD1. CDR1 is LGHDT and CDR2 is YNNKEL in the germline V gene (reference sequence). The CDR3 consists of 14 residues. Unmatched junction bases numbered 10, after V lost 4 bases and J lost 10 bases. The CDR3 DNA reads as TGTGCCAGCAGCCCTGGGACAGCCATCAGCCCCCAGCATTTT. It specifies CASSPGTAISPQHF.

This clonotype was found many times. CDR3 loop: CSVLRGQLTEAFF. The DNA of the CDR3 is TGCAGCGTTCTGAGGGGGCAACTCACTGAAGCTTTCTTT. J is TRBJ1-1 and V is TRBV29-1; 7 bases fit TRBD1. The CDR3 loop spans 13 amino acids. With 5 bases clipped from V and 4 bases from J, the junction kept 7 bases outside the gene matches. Germline V lookup: CDR1 SQVTM, CDR2 ANQGSEA.

The V call is TRBV4-3, the J call TRBJ2-1; D gene unclear. This CDR3 has 16 amino acids. Germline assignment: CDR1 LGHNA and CDR2 YSLEER. V dropped 0 bases and J dropped 0 bases, with 9 bases sitting between them. For the CDR3, the DNA is TGCGCCAGCAGCCAAGATCAGACGGACTCCTACAATGAGCAGTTCTTC. It translates to CASSQDQTDSYNEQFF.

This clonotype occurred many times. The chain recombines TRBV4-2 with TRBJ1-3, with D tentatively TRBD1 (5 bases). The CDR3 is 15 amino acids. Germline CDR1 LGHNA, CDR2 YNFKEQ. V lost 1 base and J 4 bases, leaving 11 bases between the germline ends. This CDR3 is CASSQVTAGGNTIYF. CDR3 nucleotides: TGTGCCAGCAGCCAAGTGACAGCAGGAGGAAACACCATATATTTT.

This clonotype was seen many times. The CDR3 DNA follows: TGTGCCAGCAGTTTATCGGGGGGAGTGGAGACCCAGTACTTC. This translates into CASSLSGGVETQYF. The chain links TRBV28 to TRBJ2-5; 7 bases are shared with TRBD2. V lost 1 base and J lost 5; bases outside the gene matches: 4. The CDR3 length is 14 residues. Per the germline V gene, CDR1 is MDHEN and CDR2 is SYDVKM.

This clonotype was seen at least ten times. The CDR3 sequence is CASSPGRTKNEKLFF. DNA for the CDR3: TGTGCCAGCTCACCGGGCAGGACTAAAAATGAAAAACTGTTTTTT. The rearrangement joins TRBV18 to TRBJ1-4; D gene uncertain. CDR1 and CDR2 from the germline V gene are KGHSH and LQKENI. The V gene lost 3 bases and the J gene lost 5 bases, with 13 bases spanning the gap. The CDR3 length is 15 residues.

At least ten counts were recorded for this clonotype. The genes are TRBV10-3 and TRBJ2-1; 7 bases are shared with TRBD1. There are 13 residues in the CDR3. The V and J ends lost 3 bases and 6 bases, in that order; junction bases with no gene match: 2. Germline CDR1 is ENHRY and CDR2 is SYGVKD. CDR3 nucleotides: TGTGCCATCAGTGATTCAGGGGGCAATGAGCAGTTCTTC. This translates into CAISDSGGNEQFF.

This clonotype was recorded many times. The chain links TRBV6-4 to TRBJ2-1; TRBD2 matches 7 bases. Looked up from germline, CDR1 is MRHNA and CDR2 is SNTAGT. The CDR3 loop spans 15 amino acids. The J segment lost 8 bases and the V segment lost 6 bases, leaving 13 bases of the junction unmatched. CDR3 sequence (DNA): TGTGCCAGCAGCCCCGGACTAGATTCCTCATATGAGCAGTTCTTC. It specifies CASSPGLDSSYEQFF.

This clonotype was picked up many times. V gene TRBV9 combines with J gene TRBJ2-3; D is unresolved. The CDR3 spans 13 residues. Trimming took off 3 bases at V and 4 bases at J, with 9 bases between the two ends. Germline CDR1 SGDLS, CDR2 YYNGEE. The CDR3 sequence is CASSAGVADTQYF. The CDR3 DNA follows: TGTGCCAGCAGCGCTGGGGTAGCAGATACGCAGTATTTT.

This clonotype was seen ten or more times. The chain employs TRBV29-1 and TRBJ2-7; TRBD1 is a possible D gene (5 bases). The length of the CDR3 is 13 residues. Germline assignment: CDR1 SQVTM and CDR2 ANQGSEA. Trimming cost V 4 bases and J 0 bases, with 10 bases left between them. The CDR3 nucleotides read TGCAGCGTTGCAGGGCTATACTCCTACGAGCAGTACTTC. Protein product: CSVAGLYSYEQYF.

This clonotype has a count of ten or more. The CDR3 nucleotides read TGCAGCGTCGAGACCAGGTTCTCCTACGAGCAGTACTTC. It translates to CSVETRFSYEQYF. The chain employs TRBV29-1 and TRBJ2-7; no firm D call. Germline loops: CDR1 SQVTM, CDR2 ANQGSEA. The CDR3 has 13 residues. The V end was cut by 6 bases, the J end by 0 bases, with 12 bases between.